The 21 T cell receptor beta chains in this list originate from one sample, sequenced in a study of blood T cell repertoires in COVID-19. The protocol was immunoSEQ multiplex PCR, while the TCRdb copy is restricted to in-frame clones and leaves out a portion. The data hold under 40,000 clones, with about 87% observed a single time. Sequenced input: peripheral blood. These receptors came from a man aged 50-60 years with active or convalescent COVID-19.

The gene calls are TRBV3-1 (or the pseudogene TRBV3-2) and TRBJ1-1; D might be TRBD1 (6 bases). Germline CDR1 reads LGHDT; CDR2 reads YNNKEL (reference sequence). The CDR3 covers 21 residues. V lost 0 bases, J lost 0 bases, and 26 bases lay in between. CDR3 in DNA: TGTGCCAGCAGCCAAGATCTCCGGAGGGGGGGCATTTCGGCGATGAACACTGAAGCTTTCTTT. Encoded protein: CASSQDLRRGGISAMNTEAFF.

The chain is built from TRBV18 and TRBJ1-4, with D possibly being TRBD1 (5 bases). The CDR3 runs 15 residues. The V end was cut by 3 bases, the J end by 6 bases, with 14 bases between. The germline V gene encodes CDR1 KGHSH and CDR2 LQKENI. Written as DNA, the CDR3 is TGTGCCAGCTCACCTGTCCTAGACAGCTATGAAAAACTGTTTTTT. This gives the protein CASSPVLDSYEKLFF.

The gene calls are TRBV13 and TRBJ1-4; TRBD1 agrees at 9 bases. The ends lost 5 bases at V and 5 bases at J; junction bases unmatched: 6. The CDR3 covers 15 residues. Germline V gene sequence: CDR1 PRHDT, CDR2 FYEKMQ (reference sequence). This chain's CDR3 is CASSTGQGINEKLFF. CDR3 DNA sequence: TGTGCCAGCAGCACGGGACAGGGAATAAATGAAAAACTGTTTTTT.

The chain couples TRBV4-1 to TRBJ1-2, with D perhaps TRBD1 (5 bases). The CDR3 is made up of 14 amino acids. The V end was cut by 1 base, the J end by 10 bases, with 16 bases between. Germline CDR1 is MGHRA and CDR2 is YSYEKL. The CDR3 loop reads CASSQVRTGEDYTF. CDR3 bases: TGCGCCAGCAGCCAAGTCAGAACAGGTGAGGACTACACCTTC.

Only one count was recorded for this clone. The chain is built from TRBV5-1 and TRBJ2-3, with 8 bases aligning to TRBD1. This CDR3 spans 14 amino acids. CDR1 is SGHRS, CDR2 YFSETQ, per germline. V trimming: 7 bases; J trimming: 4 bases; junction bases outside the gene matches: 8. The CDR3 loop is CASLGQGGSDTQYF. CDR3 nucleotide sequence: TGCGCCAGCCTTGGACAGGGTGGGTCAGATACGCAGTATTTT.

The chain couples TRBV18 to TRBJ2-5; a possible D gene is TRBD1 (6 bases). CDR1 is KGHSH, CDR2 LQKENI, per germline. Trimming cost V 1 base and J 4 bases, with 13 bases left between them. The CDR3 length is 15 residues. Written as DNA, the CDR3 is TGTGCCAGCTCACCACAGTCTGGCAGGGGAGAGACCCAGTACTTC. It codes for CASSPQSGRGETQYF.

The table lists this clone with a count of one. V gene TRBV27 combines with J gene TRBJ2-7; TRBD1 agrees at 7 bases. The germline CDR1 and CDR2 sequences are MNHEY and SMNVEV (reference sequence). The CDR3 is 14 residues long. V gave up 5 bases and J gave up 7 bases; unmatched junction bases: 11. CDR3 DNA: TGTGCCAGCAGTCCGTCCCGGGACAGTTGGGAGCAGTACGTC. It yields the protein CASSPSRDSWEQYV.

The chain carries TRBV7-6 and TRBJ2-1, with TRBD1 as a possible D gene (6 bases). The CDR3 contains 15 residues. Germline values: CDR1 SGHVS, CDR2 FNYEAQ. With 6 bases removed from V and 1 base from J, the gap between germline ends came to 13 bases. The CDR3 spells CASSSTGTSYNEQFF. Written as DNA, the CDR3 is TGTGCCAGCAGTTCTACAGGGACGTCCTACAATGAGCAGTTCTTC. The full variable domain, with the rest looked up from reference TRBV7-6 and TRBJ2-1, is GAGVSQSPRYKVTKRGQDVALRCDPISGHVSLYWYRQALGQGPEFLTYFNYEAQQDKSGLPNDRFSAERPEGSISTLTIQRTEQRDSAMYRCASSSTGTSYNEQFFGPGTRLTVL.

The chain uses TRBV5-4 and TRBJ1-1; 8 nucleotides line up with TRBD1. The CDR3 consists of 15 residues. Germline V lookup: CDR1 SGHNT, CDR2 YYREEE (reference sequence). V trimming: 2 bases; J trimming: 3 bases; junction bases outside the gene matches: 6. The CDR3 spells CASSLHTGGYTEAFF. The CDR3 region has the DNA TGTGCCAGCAGCTTACACACAGGGGGGTACACTGAAGCTTTCTTT.

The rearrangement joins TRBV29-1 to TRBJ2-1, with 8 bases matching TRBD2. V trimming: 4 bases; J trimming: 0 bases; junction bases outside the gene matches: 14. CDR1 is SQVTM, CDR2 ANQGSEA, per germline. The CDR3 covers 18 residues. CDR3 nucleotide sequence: TGCAGCGTTGTAGGATTAGCGGGATTCTCACGCTCCTACAATGAGCAGTTCTTC. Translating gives CSVVGLAGFSRSYNEQFF.

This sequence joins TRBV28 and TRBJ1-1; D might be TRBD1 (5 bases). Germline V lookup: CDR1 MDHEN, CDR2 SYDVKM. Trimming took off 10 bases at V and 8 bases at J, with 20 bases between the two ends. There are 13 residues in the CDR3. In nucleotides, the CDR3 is TGTGCCATCGGGCCCGATGGGGGGGACGAAGCTTTCTTT. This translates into CAIGPDGGDEAFF.

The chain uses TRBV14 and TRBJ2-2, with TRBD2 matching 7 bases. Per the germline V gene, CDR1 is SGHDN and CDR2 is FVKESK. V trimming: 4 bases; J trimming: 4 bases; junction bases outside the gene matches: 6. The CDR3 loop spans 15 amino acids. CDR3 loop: CASSPRGSTTGELFF. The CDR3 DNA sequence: TGTGCCAGCAGCCCCCGCGGGAGTACCACCGGGGAGCTGTTTTTT.

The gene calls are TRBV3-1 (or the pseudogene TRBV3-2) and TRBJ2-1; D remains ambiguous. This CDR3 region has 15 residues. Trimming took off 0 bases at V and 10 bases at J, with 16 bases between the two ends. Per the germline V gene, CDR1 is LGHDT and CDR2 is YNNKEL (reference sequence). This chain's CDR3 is CASSQDLTGPSEQFF. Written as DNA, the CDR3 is TGTGCCAGCAGCCAAGATCTGACGGGTCCTTCGGAGCAGTTCTTC.

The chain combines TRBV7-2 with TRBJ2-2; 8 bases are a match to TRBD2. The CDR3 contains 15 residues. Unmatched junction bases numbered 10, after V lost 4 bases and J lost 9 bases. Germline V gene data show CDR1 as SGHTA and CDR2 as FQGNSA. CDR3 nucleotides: TGTGCCAGCAGCTCCGGTCCCGGGGGGGTGCGGGAGCTGTTTTTT. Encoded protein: CASSSGPGGVRELFF.

CDR3 amino acids: CASSQSGANVLTF. The CDR3 DNA reads as TGCGCCAGCAGCCAGTCGGGGGCCAACGTCCTGACTTTC. This chain connects TRBV5-1 to TRBJ2-6; D ambiguous. The CDR3 is 13 residues long. CDR1 is SGHRS, CDR2 YFSETQ, per germline. Trimming took off 4 bases at V and 4 bases at J, with 6 bases between the two ends.

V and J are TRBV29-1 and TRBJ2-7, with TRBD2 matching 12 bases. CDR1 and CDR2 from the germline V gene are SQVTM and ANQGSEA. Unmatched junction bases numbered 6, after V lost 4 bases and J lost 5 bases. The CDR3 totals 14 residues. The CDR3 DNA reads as TGCAGCGTTGCAAGGCGACTAGCGGGAGACGAGCAGTACTTC. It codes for CSVARRLAGDEQYF.

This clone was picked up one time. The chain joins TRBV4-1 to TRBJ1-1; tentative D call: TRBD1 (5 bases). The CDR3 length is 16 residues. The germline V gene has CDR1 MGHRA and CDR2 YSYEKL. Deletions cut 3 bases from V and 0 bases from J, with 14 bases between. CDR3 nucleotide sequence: TGCGCCAGCAGCCAGGATGATCGACAGATGAACACTGAAGCTTTCTTT. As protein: CASSQDDRQMNTEAFF.

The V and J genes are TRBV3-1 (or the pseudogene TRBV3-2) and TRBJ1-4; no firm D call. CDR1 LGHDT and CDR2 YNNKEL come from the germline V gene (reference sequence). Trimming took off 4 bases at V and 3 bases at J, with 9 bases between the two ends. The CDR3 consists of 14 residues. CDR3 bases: TGTGCCAGCAGCCGGACTGTTTCTAATGAAAAACTGTTTTTT. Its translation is CASSRTVSNEKLFF.

The CDR3 DNA sequence: TGTGCCAGCAGCCAAGGTGTGGGGGGTAATTCACCCCTCCACTTT. Translation: CASSQGVGGNSPLHF. The chain has TRBV3-1 (or the pseudogene TRBV3-2) and TRBJ1-6, with TRBD1 as a possible D gene (5 bases). V was clipped by 1 base and J by 6 bases, with 10 bases between them. CDR1 LGHDT and CDR2 YNNKEL come from the germline V gene (reference sequence). This CDR3 spans 15 amino acids.

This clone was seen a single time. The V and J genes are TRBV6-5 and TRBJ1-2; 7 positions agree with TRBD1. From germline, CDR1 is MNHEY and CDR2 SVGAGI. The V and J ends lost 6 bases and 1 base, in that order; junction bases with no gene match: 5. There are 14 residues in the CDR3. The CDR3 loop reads CASRTQGSNYGYTF. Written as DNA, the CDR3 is TGTGCCAGCAGGACACAGGGGAGTAACTATGGCTACACCTTC.

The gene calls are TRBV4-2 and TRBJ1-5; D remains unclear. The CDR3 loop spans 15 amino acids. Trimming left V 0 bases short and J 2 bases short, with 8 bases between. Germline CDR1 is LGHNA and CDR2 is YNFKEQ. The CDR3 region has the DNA TGTGCCAGCAGCCAAGATGGGCAGCGCAATCAGCCCCAGCATTTT. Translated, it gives CASSQDGQRNQPQHF.